These T cell receptor beta chains were read from a single sample in a study of human thymus T cells. The method was immunoSEQ multiplex PCR; TCRdb's version includes in-frame clones alone and lacks a portion of them. The repertoire includes about 130,000 clones, about 93% of them detected once, and more than 0.02% sits in the top ten. The sequenced sample consisted of thymus tissue. Source of these receptors: a boy in the first two years of life with a congenital heart defect but otherwise immunologically healthy. Each CDR3 is given with its conserved first and last residue. A D gene is named only where the DNA matches it firmly. Some rows have no size entry. The others give once, few or many, or a class for an expanded clone.

J gene: TRBJ1-5; D gene: -; clone size: -; V gene: TRBV29-1; CDR3 DNA: TGCAGCGTTGCCCTGAAGGGCCCCGATGGGCCCCAGCATTTT; CDR3 protein: CSVALKGPDGPQHF
J gene: TRBJ1-5; D gene: -; clone size: -; V gene: TRBV19; CDR3 DNA: TGTGCCAGTGACCTGGGGGGCGGATTTCAGCCCCAGCATTTT; CDR3 protein: CASDLGGGFQPQHF
J gene: TRBJ1-2; D gene: -; clone size: -; V gene: TRBV5-6; CDR3 DNA: TGTGCCAGCAGCTTGAGGGGCACTCCTAACTATGGCTACACCTTC; CDR3 protein: CASSLRGTPNYGYTF
J gene: TRBJ1-3; D gene: -; clone size: -; V gene: TRBV2; CDR3 DNA: TGTGCCAGCGGGGGGCTAAGTGGGGGAAACACCATATATTTT; CDR3 protein: CASGGLSGGNTIYF
J gene: TRBJ2-7; D gene: -; clone size: -; V gene: TRBV4-1; CDR3 DNA: TGCGCCAGCAGCCAAGACCACCGGACCCTCTACGAGCAGTACTTC; CDR3 protein: CASSQDHRTLYEQYF
J gene: TRBJ1-1; D gene: -; clone size: -; V gene: TRBV10-2; CDR3 DNA: TGCGCCAGCATCCCGGCCAAGGACACTGAAGCTTTCTTT; CDR3 protein: CASIPAKDTEAFF
J gene: TRBJ2-7; D gene: -; clone size: -; V gene: TRBV6-5; CDR3 DNA: TGTGCCAGCACCACGAACCCACAGGGGAGGGACGAGCAGTACTTC; CDR3 protein: CASTTNPQGRDEQYF
J gene: TRBJ2-7; D gene: -; clone size: -; V gene: TRBV5-1; CDR3 DNA: TGCGCCAGCAGCCAGGGATACGAGCAGTACTTC; CDR3 protein: CASSQGYEQYF
J gene: TRBJ2-3; D gene: TRBD2; clone size: -; V gene: TRBV19; CDR3 DNA: TGTGCCAGTAGTTTCCGGCTGACTAGCGGGGGGGCCGGGGATACGCAGTATTTT; CDR3 protein: CASSFRLTSGGAGDTQYF
J gene: TRBJ2-7; D gene: TRBD1; clone size: -; V gene: TRBV7-8; CDR3 DNA: TGTGCCAGCAGCTTAGCGGGACAGGGAAGGAGTGAGCAGTACTTC; CDR3 protein: CASSLAGQGRSEQYF
J gene: TRBJ2-5; D gene: TRBD1; clone size: -; V gene: TRBV11-3; CDR3 DNA: TGTGCCAGCAGGGGACAGGGCAAGGAGACCCAGTACTTC; CDR3 protein: CASRGQGKETQYF
J gene: TRBJ1-1; D gene: -; clone size: -; V gene: TRBV4-1; CDR3 DNA: TGCGCCAGCAGCCAAGATAACGCGGGACACCTAATGAACACTGAAGCTTTCTTT; CDR3 protein: CASSQDNAGHLMNTEAFF
J gene: TRBJ1-6; D gene: -; clone size: few; V gene: TRBV27; CDR3 DNA: TGTGCCAGCAGTTTATCGCGTGACACTGATAATTCACCCCTCCACTTT; CDR3 protein: CASSLSRDTDNSPLHF
J gene: TRBJ2-7; D gene: -; clone size: -; V gene: TRBV5-5; CDR3 DNA: TGTGCCAGCAGCTTGGCAAGGGCACCCTACGAGCAGTACTTC; CDR3 protein: CASSLARAPYEQYF
J gene: TRBJ2-7; D gene: TRBD1; clone size: -; V gene: TRBV6-4; CDR3 DNA: TGTGCCAGCAGTCACAGGGGCCCCTACGAGCAGTACTTC; CDR3 protein: CASSHRGPYEQYF
J gene: TRBJ1-4; D gene: -; clone size: -; V gene: TRBV6-4; CDR3 DNA: TGTGCCAGCAGTGACCGGGTCGGGGAAAAACTGTTTTTT; CDR3 protein: CASSDRVGEKLFF
J gene: TRBJ2-2; D gene: -; clone size: once; V gene: TRBV9; CDR3 DNA: TGTGCCAGCAGCGTAGGCACCGGGGAGCTGTTTTTT; CDR3 protein: CASSVGTGELFF
J gene: TRBJ1-1; D gene: -; clone size: once; V gene: TRBV5-1; CDR3 DNA: TGCGCCAGCAGCTTGGGTCGGGCGAACACTGAAGCTTTCTTT; CDR3 protein: CASSLGRANTEAFF
J gene: TRBJ1-1; D gene: -; clone size: -; V gene: TRBV28; CDR3 DNA: TGTGCCAGCAGCCCCTCTTATAACATGAGGGTGAACACTGAAGCTTTCTTT; CDR3 protein: CASSPSYNMRVNTEAFF
J gene: TRBJ2-1; D gene: TRBD2; clone size: -; V gene: TRBV10-3; CDR3 DNA: TGTGCCATCGGACTAGCGCGGGACTCGGAGCAGTTCTTC; CDR3 protein: CAIGLARDSEQFF
J gene: TRBJ2-3; D gene: -; clone size: -; V gene: TRBV30; CDR3 DNA: TGTGCCCGCGACTATCCTGGGGAGGATACGCAGTATTTT; CDR3 protein: CARDYPGEDTQYF
J gene: TRBJ1-1; D gene: -; clone size: -; V gene: TRBV6-1; CDR3 DNA: TGTGCCAGCAGTGAAATCCCTCGGGACTCTCTCGTAGCTTTCTTT; CDR3 protein: CASSEIPRDSLVAFF
J gene: TRBJ2-7; D gene: TRBD1; clone size: -; V gene: TRBV6-5; CDR3 DNA: TGTGCCAGCAGTTCCGGGACAGGGAGCTCCTACGAGCAGTACTTC; CDR3 protein: CASSSGTGSSYEQYF
J gene: TRBJ2-5; D gene: TRBD1; clone size: -; V gene: TRBV4-3; CDR3 DNA: TGCGCCAGCAGCCAAGCGAGGTCGGACAGGGGGAAGACCCAGTACTTC; CDR3 protein: CASSQARSDRGKTQYF
J gene: TRBJ2-3; D gene: -; clone size: -; V gene: TRBV7-9; CDR3 DNA: TGTGCCAGCAGCCTCCCTGTCGCCGACAGGAAGGAGACAGATACGCAGTATTTT; CDR3 protein: CASSLPVADRKETDTQYF